This T cell receptor beta chain was sequenced for a study of B cell selection in AIRE deficiency. Method: immunoSEQ multiplex PCR; TCRdb's copy keeps in-frame clones and lacks some. Of over 20,000 clones in the sample, about nine tenths are singletons; the top ten hold approximately 1.5%. Sorted regulatory T cells were CD4-positive, CD25-high and CD127-low or negative. The receptor was derived from a human donor in good health. The sample consisted of CD4+CD25+ Tregs sorted from PBMCs.

Here the CDR3 DNA reads TGTGCCAGCAGCACCCCCGGGACAGGGGAATACGAGCAGTACTTC. It encodes CASSTPGTGEYEQYF. The V call is TRBV11-1, the J call TRBJ2-7, with TRBD1 identical over 10 bases. Trimming cost V 5 bases and J 4 bases; bases outside gene matches: 8. Germline-derived CDR1 and CDR2 are SGHAT and FQDESV (reference sequence). The CDR3 totals 15 residues.